The 12 T cell receptor beta chains below all came from one sample that was sequenced in a study of blood T cell repertoires in COVID-19. Produced via immunoSEQ multiplex PCR; TCRdb's table is partial and in-frame only. The table shows 200,000 to 300,000 clones, with around four fifths occurring only once. Sequencing input: peripheral blood. These receptors were obtained from a woman between 55 and 75 years old with active or convalescent COVID-19.

The chain recombines TRBV6-1 with TRBJ1-5; the D is unclear. Trimming took off 3 bases at V and 11 bases at J, with 14 bases between the two ends. The CDR3 consists of 13 residues. CDR1 and CDR2 from the germline V gene are MNHNS and SASEGT. CDR3 nucleotides: TGTGCCAGCAGTGAGATAACAGCCGGTTCCCAGCATTTT. It yields the protein CASSEITAGSQHF.

This rearrangement joins TRBV5-1 to TRBJ2-6; 7 bases line up with TRBD1. The CDR3 has 17 residues. The germline gives CDR1 SGHRS, CDR2 YFSETQ. V lost 6 bases and J lost 2; bases outside the gene matches: 11. The CDR3 is CASKTAGQATGANVLTF. CDR3 bases: TGCGCCAGCAAAACGGCCGGACAGGCAACTGGGGCCAACGTCCTGACTTTC.

The gene calls are TRBV24-1 and TRBJ2-1; possible D gene TRBD2, 6 bases. Germline-derived CDR1 and CDR2 are KGHDR and SFDVKD. Trimming removed 5 bases from V and 9 bases from J, with 13 bases in between. The CDR3 consists of 13 residues. CDR3 nucleotide sequence: TGTGCCACCAGTGCCATACTAGCAGGTGAGCAGTTCTTC. Its translation: CATSAILAGEQFF.

This chain connects TRBV5-1 to TRBJ2-5, with 13 bases matching TRBD2. Germline CDR1 SGHRS, CDR2 YFSETQ. This CDR3 spans 16 amino acids. V dropped 1 base and J dropped 5; count of bases not matched to a gene: 5. CDR3 residues: CASSLRTSGSGETQYF. The DNA for the CDR3 is TGCGCCAGCAGCTTGCGGACTAGCGGGAGTGGGGAGACCCAGTACTTC.

The J gene is TRBJ2-3, the V gene TRBV18, with TRBD1 matching over 9 bases. Trimming cost V 4 bases and J 6 bases; bases outside gene matches: 8. Per the germline V gene, CDR1 is KGHSH and CDR2 is LQKENI. The CDR3 covers 15 residues. The CDR3 reads CASSLFGTGRDTQYF. In DNA form, the CDR3 reads TGTGCCAGCTCACTCTTCGGGACAGGGCGCGATACGCAGTATTTT.

This chain uses TRBV27 with TRBJ2-7, with 8 bases identical to TRBD1. From germline, CDR1 is MNHEY and CDR2 SMNVEV (reference sequence). J gave up 6 bases and V 5 bases, and 9 bases lay outside the gene matches. The CDR3 loop spans 14 amino acids. The CDR3 here is CASSPRQGQGEQYV. CDR3 bases: TGTGCCAGCAGTCCCCGACAGGGGCAAGGCGAGCAGTACGTC.

CDR3: CASTGQGRYSNQPQHF. CDR3 bases: TGTGCCAGCACTGGACAGGGGCGATATAGCAATCAGCCCCAGCATTTT. The chain employs TRBV2 and TRBJ1-5, with 9 bases aligning to TRBD1. Germline V CDR1 and CDR2: SNHLY, FYNNEI. This CDR3 is built from 16 residues. The trim removed 7 bases at V and 0 bases at J, leaving 7 bases unmatched.

This clone was detected only a few times. This sequence joins TRBV7-6 and TRBJ2-7; 9 bases are a match to TRBD1. The V segment lost 1 base and the J segment 6 bases; nucleotides outside the gene matches: 7. The V gene's germline CDR1 is SGHVS and CDR2 FNYEAQ. The CDR3 consists of 15 residues. The CDR3 region has the DNA TGTGCCAGCAGCTTAGTTGGGGACAGGGAGGCCGAGCAGTACTTC. This codes for CASSLVGDREAEQYF.

The rearrangement uses TRBV24-1 and TRBJ2-2, with 7 bases fitting TRBD1. This CDR3 region has 16 residues. Trimming removed 3 bases from V and 4 bases from J; junction bases left unmatched: 7. Germline CDR1 reads KGHDR; CDR2 reads SFDVKD. Here the CDR3 reads CATSDPHDRATGELFF. The CDR3, as DNA: TGTGCCACCAGTGATCCCCACGACAGGGCCACCGGGGAGCTGTTTTTT.

The chain couples TRBV5-4 to TRBJ1-1; D unclear. The V and J ends lost 5 bases and 0 bases respectively, with 8 bases between them. This CDR3 contains 13 residues. Germline-derived CDR1 and CDR2 are SGHNT and YYREEE (reference sequence). In nucleotides, the CDR3 is TGTGCCAGCAGGATCGACTTGAACACTGAAGCTTTCTTT. Translation gives CASRIDLNTEAFF.

The chain joins TRBV7-2 to TRBJ2-1; 15 bases line up with TRBD2. The CDR3 is 15 residues long. Germline lookup yields CDR1 SGHTA and CDR2 FQGNSA. J gave up 7 bases and V 5 bases, and 3 bases lay outside the gene matches. CDR3 amino acids: CASSAGTSGRNEQFF. DNA for the CDR3: TGTGCCAGCAGCGCCGGGACTAGCGGGAGGAATGAGCAGTTCTTC.

The chain has TRBV3-1 (or the pseudogene TRBV3-2) and TRBJ1-2; D is perhaps TRBD1 (6 bases). The V and J ends lost 1 base and 7 bases respectively, with 16 bases between them. The CDR3 totals 15 residues. Germline V gene lookup returns CDR1 LGHDT and CDR2 YNNKEL (reference sequence). The CDR3 loop reads CASSQVREGVGGYTF. The CDR3 region has the DNA TGTGCCAGCAGCCAAGTGAGGGAGGGGGTCGGTGGCTACACCTTC.